Listed below are T cell receptor beta chains from one sample, sequenced in a study of blood T cell repertoires in COVID-19. Generated by immunoSEQ multiplex PCR, the TCRdb table keeps only in-frame clones and is missing some. The data show 240,000 or so clones, more than 70% seen once. Material for sequencing was peripheral blood. Every receptor here comes from a man older than 75 with acute or convalescent COVID-19. The CDR3 runs from the conserved cysteine through the conserved F or W. Each record gives: V gene, D gene, J gene, clone size, CDR3 DNA, CDR3 protein. A D gene is named only where the DNA matches it firmly. Size values are once, few and many counts, or a class for expanded clones, and some rows have none.

>TRBV10-3|TRBD1|TRBJ2-4|.
TGTGCCATCAGTGACCCCGGGACAGGGAGTTGGAACATTCAGTACTTC
CAISDPGTGSWNIQYF
>TRBV3-1/TRBV3-2|.|TRBJ1-1|.
TGTGCCAGCAGCCAATTGGGCAAGAACACTGAAGCTTTCTTT
CASSQLGKNTEAFF
>TRBV3-1/TRBV3-2|.|TRBJ2-7|once
TGTGCCAGCAGCCTAAGCCGGGGTTACGAGCAGTACTTC
CASSLSRGYEQYF
>TRBV10-1|TRBD1|TRBJ2-1|.
TGCGCCAGCAGTGAGTCTCCGACAGGGTCGCTCCGAGACAATGAGCAGTTCTTC
CASSESPTGSLRDNEQFF
>TRBV3-1/TRBV3-2|TRBD1|TRBJ1-6|.
TGTGCCAGCGGGGCAGGGGGAACCTATAATTCACCCCTCCACTTT
CASGAGGTYNSPLHF
>TRBV5-1|TRBD2|TRBJ2-1|.
TGCGCCAGCAACTCGCATACGACTAGCGGACAGCAGTTCTTC
CASNSHTTSGQQFF
>TRBV6-2/TRBV6-3|.|TRBJ2-7|.
TGTGCCAGCAGTTGGTCTGGTCCACTTGGCGAGCAGTACTTC
CASSWSGPLGEQYF
>TRBV7-9|TRBD1|TRBJ2-3|.
TGTGCCAGCAGCTTCGGACAGGGTCCCACAGATACGCAGTATTTT
CASSFGQGPTDTQYF
>TRBV7-6|.|TRBJ2-1|.
TGTGCCAGCAGCTTAAGAGGACGTGGACAGGGAGGGAATGAGCAGTTCTTC
CASSLRGRGQGGNEQFF
>TRBV29-1|.|TRBJ2-4|.
TGCAGCGTAGAGGAACAGGGTCCCAAAAACATTCAGTACTTC
CSVEEQGPKNIQYF
>TRBV28|.|TRBJ1-5|.
TGTGCCAGCAACTACGGGACATACAATCAGCCCCAGCATTTT
CASNYGTYNQPQHF
>TRBV6-1|.|TRBJ1-5|.
TGTGCCAGCAGTGAAGTTAACCGGGAGAGTTTGCCCCAGCATTTT
CASSEVNRESLPQHF
>TRBV7-9|.|TRBJ1-1|few
TGTGCCAGCAGCTTTCCGGGGGGGTGGACTGAAGCTTTCTTT
CASSFPGGWTEAFF
>TRBV11-2|TRBD1|TRBJ1-2|.
TGTGCCAGCAGCCCCGACAGGGCCTATGGCTACACCTTC
CASSPDRAYGYTF
>TRBV6-2/TRBV6-3|.|TRBJ1-5|once
TGTGCCAGCAGTTACCGCGGGACGCTCCTATCGGGTCAGCCCCAGCATTTT
CASSYRGTLLSGQPQHF
>TRBV11-2|TRBD1|TRBJ1-1|once
TGTGCCAGCAGCTCCCCCCGACAGGGTAGCACTGAAGCTTTCTTT
CASSSPRQGSTEAFF
>TRBV6-5|.|TRBJ1-1|once
TGTGCCAGCAGCCCCCGAAGGGGGAACACTGAAGCTTTCTTT
CASSPRRGNTEAFF
>TRBV4-2|TRBD2|TRBJ2-3|.
TGTGCCAGCAGCCCCCCGGGCGGGGGACTTACAGATACGCAGTATTTT
CASSPPGGGLTDTQYF
>TRBV2|.|TRBJ1-6|.
TGTGCCAGCAGTGAAGGGGCGAATTCACCCCTCCACTTT
CASSEGANSPLHF
>TRBV6-2/TRBV6-3|.|TRBJ1-5|.
TGTGCCAGCAGTGGCGGCAGTAGCAATCAGCCCCAGCATTTT
CASSGGSSNQPQHF
>TRBV29-1|.|TRBJ2-2|.
TGCAGCGTTGCCCCCGGAGGAACGGGGACCGGGGAGCTGTTTTTT
CSVAPGGTGTGELFF
>TRBV10-3|.|TRBJ1-1|once
TGTGCCATCAGCGTTGGCAGGGGAGACACTGAAGCTTTCTTT
CAISVGRGDTEAFF
>TRBV28|.|TRBJ1-5|.
TGTGCCAGCGGCCTGGGCCGGGGGGGCAATCAGCCCCAGCATTTT
CASGLGRGGNQPQHF
>TRBV28|.|TRBJ1-2|.
TGTGCCAGCAGTTTTCAGGCCTATGGCTACACCTTC
CASSFQAYGYTF
>TRBV4-1|.|TRBJ2-2|once
TGCGCCAGCAGCCAAGCGAACAGGGGAAGACTTGCGGGGACCGGGGAGCTGTTTTTT
CASSQANRGRLAGTGELFF
>TRBV19|.|TRBJ2-3|.
TGTGCCAGTAGTATGGGGGGAGCTGCGGGCACAGATACGCAGTATTTT
CASSMGGAAGTDTQYF
>TRBV5-4|TRBD1|TRBJ2-7|few
TGTGCCAGCAGCTTGGCAGGGGGTGACGAGCAGTACTTC
CASSLAGGDEQYF
>TRBV6-5|TRBD1|TRBJ1-5|.
TGTGCCAGCAGACCCGACAGGGGGCAACAGCCCCAGCATTTT
CASRPDRGQQPQHF
>TRBV7-2|TRBD2|TRBJ2-1|.
TGTGCCAGCAGCTCCTACATCGGACTAGCGGATGAGCAGTTCTTC
CASSSYIGLADEQFF
>TRBV9|.|TRBJ2-7|.
TGTGCCAGCAGCGGACGGGACATCTCCTACGAGCAGTACTTC
CASSGRDISYEQYF
>TRBV18|TRBD2|TRBJ2-2|.
TGTGCCAGCTCACGCACGGGAGGCGGGGAGCTGTTTTTT
CASSRTGGGELFF
>TRBV4-1|.|TRBJ2-4|.
TGCGCCAGCAGCTCCCACGAGGGGGATCGGGCCAAAAACATTCAGTACTTC
CASSSHEGDRAKNIQYF
>TRBV19|.|TRBJ1-1|.
TGTGCCAGTAGTATGTGGGATGACAGGAACACTGAAGCTTTCTTT
CASSMWDDRNTEAFF
>TRBV10-3|.|TRBJ2-3|.
TGTGCCATCAGCTCAGGGTTCAGGACAGATACGCAGTATTTT
CAISSGFRTDTQYF
>TRBV4-3|TRBD2|TRBJ2-1|.
TGCGCCAGCAGCCAAGATCGGGCTAGCGGGCCGAACAATGAGCAGTTCTTC
CASSQDRASGPNNEQFF
>TRBV4-2|TRBD2|TRBJ2-5|.
TGTGCCAGCAGCCAAGAAGGTCGGGGACTAGCGGGGCCCCAGTACTTC
CASSQEGRGLAGPQYF
>TRBV3-1/TRBV3-2|.|TRBJ1-5|.
TGTGCCAGCAGCCAAGATCACAATTCCAATCAGCCCCAGCATTTT
CASSQDHNSNQPQHF
>TRBV5-6|TRBD1|TRBJ2-7|.
TGTGCCAGCAGCTTGATAGGACAGGGGCAGTACTTC
CASSLIGQGQYF
>TRBV6-6|.|TRBJ2-1|.
TGTGCCAGCACCCAAGAGTACTACTATGAGCAGTTCTTC
CASTQEYYYEQFF
>TRBV5-1|.|TRBJ1-4|.
TGCGCCAGCAGCTTGGCCAGGGTCGGGGAAAAACTGTTTTTT
CASSLARVGEKLFF
>TRBV28|.|TRBJ1-1|.
TGTGCCAGCAGCCCTAGGACATGGATGACTGAAGCTTTCTTT
CASSPRTWMTEAFF
>TRBV29-1|.|TRBJ2-1|.
TGCAGCGCCCTTTCCGGGTCTAGTCCCCACAATGAGCAGTTCTTC
CSALSGSSPHNEQFF
>TRBV6-5|.|TRBJ1-4|.
TGTGCCAGCATGTTAGTCCCAGGGCTATATGAAAAACTGTTTTTT
CASMLVPGLYEKLFF
>TRBV14|.|TRBJ1-1|.
TGTGCCAGCAGCCAAGATCAGGTTGGGGAAGCTTTCTTT
CASSQDQVGEAFF
>TRBV10-2|.|TRBJ2-2|.
TGCGCCAGCACCGGGACCGGGGAGCTGTTTTTT
CASTGTGELFF
>TRBV5-1|.|TRBJ2-5|.
TGCGCCAGCAGGAACACAGACCAAGAGACCCAGTACTTC
CASRNTDQETQYF
>TRBV5-6|TRBD1|TRBJ1-2|.
TGTGCCAGCAACCCGACGGCAGGGGGCCAAGGCTACACCTTC
CASNPTAGGQGYTF
>TRBV2|TRBD1|TRBJ1-2|.
TGTGCCAGCAGTGTAGCACAGGGGTTTGACTATGGCTACACCTTC
CASSVAQGFDYGYTF
>TRBV29-1|.|TRBJ1-4|.
TGCAGCGTTGAAGATCCGGCCGAGGGCACTGAAAAACTGTTTTTT
CSVEDPAEGTEKLFF
>TRBV28|.|TRBJ2-7|few
TGTGCCAGCAGTTTCCCCAACCAGAGAGGCGAGCAGTACTTC
CASSFPNQRGEQYF
>TRBV28|.|TRBJ2-1|once
TGTGCCAGCAGGGCAGGGTTGCCCTACAATGAGCAGTTCTTC
CASRAGLPYNEQFF
>TRBV6-1|.|TRBJ2-2|.
TGTGCCAGCAGTGAAAGCGGCCCCGGGGAGCTGTTTTTT
CASSESGPGELFF
>TRBV28|TRBD1|TRBJ1-6|.
TGTGCCAGCAGGGGGGACAGCTATAATTCACCCCTCCACTTT
CASRGDSYNSPLHF
>TRBV6-2/TRBV6-3|.|TRBJ2-3|.
TGTGCCAGCAGCTCCCAGCTAGCGACTAGCACAGATACGCAGTATTTT
CASSSQLATSTDTQYF
>TRBV6-5|TRBD1|TRBJ2-7|few
TGTGCCAGCAGTTATACTCCGGGACAGGGTTCCTACGAGCAGTACTTC
CASSYTPGQGSYEQYF
>TRBV29-1|.|TRBJ1-3|once
TGCAGCGTTGAAAAGGCAGGTGGAAACACCATATATTTT
CSVEKAGGNTIYF
>TRBV5-1|.|TRBJ1-1|.
TGCGCCAGCCGATCGACCACAGGGTATACTGAAGCTTTCTTT
CASRSTTGYTEAFF
>TRBV4-2|TRBD1|TRBJ1-3|.
TGTGCCAGCAGCCAATCCACCGACAGGGAGAACACCATATATTTT
CASSQSTDRENTIYF
>TRBV7-8|TRBD2|TRBJ2-1|.
TGTGCCAGCAGCCCGGGACTACCTGCTTACAATGAGCAGTTCTTC
CASSPGLPAYNEQFF
>TRBV5-6|.|TRBJ1-6|few
TGTGCCAGCAGCTTCATCCTAGACGATTCACCCCTCCACTTT
CASSFILDDSPLHF